This entry concerns a single T cell receptor beta chain. The antigen is undetermined. This record belongs to a study of cytomegalovirus exposure and HLA in healthy donors. Study findings and constraints: In an earlier analysis, most TCR beta V segments were productive about 87% or about 30% of the time. HLA restriction was apparent for most CMV-associated TCR beta chains in a later analysis. Presence/absence results assume similar sequencing depth per donor, which may not hold.

CDR1 MNHNS and CDR2 SASEGT come from the germline V gene. J gave up 4 bases and V 0 bases, and 5 bases lay outside the gene matches. This CDR3 comprises 16 residues. PCR involved 60 Vbeta and 13 Jbeta primers. Sequencing used immunoSEQ multiplex PCR; TCRdb keeps in-frame clones, though not all of them. The sample has 150,000 to 200,000 clones, around 75% seen once. This chain connects TRBV6-1 to TRBJ2-7, with 11 bases identical to TRBD1. The clonotype was recovered from a woman in her thirties or forties in good health and CMV-seropositive. The sequenced sample was PBMCs. The DNA for the CDR3 is TGTGCCAGCAGTGAAGCTGGTGGACAGGGGGCTTACGAGCAGTACTTC. Translated: CASSEAGGQGAYEQYF.